This TCR beta chain was profiled in a study of long-term antiretroviral therapy in people with HIV. The immunoSEQ assay was v3.0, run at survey level. Here immunoSEQ multiplex PCR was the method, and the copy in TCRdb shows in-frame clones only, minus some. The table shows about 39,000 clones, with around 88% occurring only once. The V end was cut by 6 bases, the J end by 0 bases, with 17 bases between. The germline gives CDR1 SNHLY, CDR2 FYNNEI. This CDR3 is built from 16 residues. The sequencing used unsorted PBMCs, collected just before starting antiretroviral therapy. The J gene is TRBJ1-1, the V gene TRBV2; TRBD1 is a possible D gene (6 bases). The sequence came from a woman between 18 and 29 years old with HIV. CDR3 sequence: CASSEQGRRVNTEAFF. Here the CDR3 DNA reads TGTGCCAGCAGCGAACAGGGAAGGAGGGTGAACACTGAAGCTTTCTTT.